Shown below are 15 T cell receptor beta chains from a single sample sequenced in a study of cytomegalovirus exposure and HLA in healthy donors. PCR used 60 Vbeta primers and 13 Jbeta primers. Sequenced by immunoSEQ multiplex PCR; TCRdb stores in-frame clones only, minus some. The profile shows more than 110,000 clones, under 80% of them singletons. Material for sequencing was PBMCs. These receptor sequences come from a male donor in good health and CMV-seronegative.

The sample holds one count of this clone. The gene calls are TRBV5-4 and TRBJ2-3, with 8 positions matching TRBD2. Germline CDR1 reads SGHNT; CDR2 reads YYREEE (reference sequence). There are 16 residues in the CDR3. Trimming at V came to 2 bases and at J to 5 bases, leaving 10 bases not matched to a gene. CDR3 bases: TGTGCCAGCAGCTTCGGCGGAGCGGGAGCCAAAGATACGCAGTATTTT. It translates to CASSFGGAGAKDTQYF.

Regarding this clone: An end of the junction does not agree with germline; a read error may underlie this. The genes are TRBV5-1 and TRBJ1-4; 8 bases agree with TRBD1. The CDR3 length is 15 residues. The germline V gene encodes CDR1 SGHRS and CDR2 YFSETQ. The DNA of the CDR3 is TGCCCCAGCAGCGCCGACAGGGGAGTGGAGGAAAAACTGTTTTTT. It encodes CPSSADRGVEEKLFF.

The chain joins TRBV9 to TRBJ2-2; 12 nucleotides line up with TRBD2. CDR3 length: 20 amino acids. Trimming took 3 bases from V and 0 from J; bases not matched to a gene: 12. CDR1 and CDR2 from the germline V gene are SGDLS and YYNGEE. The CDR3 coding sequence is TGTGCCAGCAGCGGGGGAGATGGGACTAGCGGGTACGCGAACACCGGGGAGCTGTTTTTT. Translation gives CASSGGDGTSGYANTGELFF.

This chain links TRBV5-4 with TRBJ1-2; TRBD1 agrees at 8 bases. V lost 3 bases, J lost 7 bases, and 8 bases stayed unmatched. The V gene's germline CDR1 is SGHNT and CDR2 YYREEE (reference sequence). The CDR3 is 14 residues long. The CDR3 protein is CASSSLQGALGYTF. In DNA form, the CDR3 reads TGTGCCAGCAGCTCCCTCCAGGGGGCCCTTGGCTACACCTTC.

The chain employs TRBV7-6 and TRBJ2-1, with TRBD2 matching over 8 bases. The ends lost 6 bases at V and 7 bases at J; junction bases unmatched: 8. Germline V lookup: CDR1 SGHVS, CDR2 FNYEAQ. There are 14 residues in the CDR3. This chain's CDR3 is CASSLSGSRNEQFF. CDR3 coding DNA: TGTGCCAGCAGTTTGAGCGGGAGTCGGAATGAGCAGTTCTTC.

The V and J genes are TRBV5-1 and TRBJ1-2, with 11 bases aligning to TRBD1. Germline values: CDR1 SGHRS, CDR2 YFSETQ. With 0 bases clipped from V and 4 bases from J, the junction kept 8 bases outside the gene matches. The CDR3 extends over 17 amino acids. CDR3 sequence (DNA): TGCGCCAGCAGCTTGGTAGGACAGGGGGCTCGAAGCTATGGCTACACCTTC. It codes for CASSLVGQGARSYGYTF.

V is TRBV5-1 and J is TRBJ1-2; D is uncertain. The CDR3 length is 15 residues. Trimming left V 0 bases short and J 4 bases short, with 13 bases between. Germline V lookup: CDR1 SGHRS, CDR2 YFSETQ. CDR3 loop: CASSLAGLGGYGYTF. Here the CDR3 DNA reads TGCGCCAGCAGCTTGGCCGGTCTTGGAGGCTATGGCTACACCTTC.

The chain uses TRBV5-1 and TRBJ2-3; D is possibly TRBD1 (6 bases). V was trimmed by 2 bases and J by 2 bases, leaving 15 bases between them. Per the germline V gene, CDR1 is SGHRS and CDR2 is YFSETQ. This CDR3 is built from 16 residues. The CDR3, as DNA: TGCGCCAGCAGCTTAGTTGGGACACGGAACACAGATACGCAGTATTTT. Encoded protein: CASSLVGTRNTDTQYF.

Comments on this clone: One junction end disagrees with the germline gene, perhaps due to a read error. The chain carries TRBV7-7 and TRBJ2-7, with a weak D call TRBD2 (5 bases). The CDR3 length is 13 residues. Germline V gives CDR1 SSHAT, CDR2 FNYEAQ (reference sequence). In DNA form, the CDR3 reads TGTGCTAGCAGCGCGGGCCTCGGCTACGAGCAGTACTTC. This gives the protein CASSAGLGYEQYF.

In regard to this clone: Germline and junction disagree at one end, which may indicate a read error. V is TRBV7-7 and J is TRBJ2-1; 8 bases are a match to TRBD2. The CDR3 has 15 amino acids. Germline values: CDR1 SSHAT, CDR2 FNYEAQ (reference sequence). CDR3 DNA: TGTGCTAGCAGCTTATTGAGCGGGAGTTTCAGTGAGCAGTTCTTC. Its translation: CASSLLSGSFSEQFF.

The J gene is TRBJ2-1, the V gene TRBV2; tentatively, D is TRBD2 (5 bases). V was cut by 1 base and J by 7 bases, with 14 bases left in between. The germline gives CDR1 SNHLY, CDR2 FYNNEI. This CDR3 comprises 15 residues. The CDR3, as DNA: TGTGCCAGCAGTGAAGACGGGATGTACTTGAATGAGCAGTTCTTC. Translation gives CASSEDGMYLNEQFF.

The J gene is TRBJ2-1, the V gene TRBV10-3; 9 bases match TRBD2. The CDR3 contains 16 residues. The V segment lost 4 bases and the J segment 0 bases; nucleotides outside the gene matches: 4. Germline CDR1 is ENHRY and CDR2 is SYGVKD. CDR3 sequence (DNA): TGTGCCATCAGTGGACCTAGCGGGACCTCCTACAATGAGCAGTTCTTC. Amino acid sequence: CAISGPSGTSYNEQFF.

This clone has just one count. J is TRBJ2-3 and V is TRBV9; no definite D call. The CDR3 is 16 amino acids. Trimming shortened V by 3 bases and J by 0 bases, and 14 bases separated the two germline ends. Germline V gene lookup returns CDR1 SGDLS and CDR2 YYNGEE. The CDR3 DNA follows: TGTGCCAGCAGCGGATACTCCACAGCTAGCACAGATACGCAGTATTTT. This codes for CASSGYSTASTDTQYF.

The V and J genes are TRBV7-9 and TRBJ1-2; D not resolved. Germline V gene lookup returns CDR1 SEHNR and CDR2 FQNEAQ (reference sequence). The CDR3 is made up of 12 amino acids. V lost 5 bases and J lost 5, with 9 bases in between. CDR3: CASSPGGYGYTF. DNA for the CDR3: TGTGCCAGCAGCCCGGGAGGGTATGGCTACACCTTC.

The gene calls are TRBV29-1 and TRBJ1-3; perhaps TRBD1 as D (5 bases). The germline V and J ends were trimmed by 7 bases and 1 base, with 8 bases remaining between them. The CDR3 has 12 amino acids. CDR1 and CDR2 (germline): SQVTM, ANQGSEA. The CDR3 DNA is TGCAGCGGGAGGGGATCTGGAAACACCATATATTTT. Translating gives CSGRGSGNTIYF.